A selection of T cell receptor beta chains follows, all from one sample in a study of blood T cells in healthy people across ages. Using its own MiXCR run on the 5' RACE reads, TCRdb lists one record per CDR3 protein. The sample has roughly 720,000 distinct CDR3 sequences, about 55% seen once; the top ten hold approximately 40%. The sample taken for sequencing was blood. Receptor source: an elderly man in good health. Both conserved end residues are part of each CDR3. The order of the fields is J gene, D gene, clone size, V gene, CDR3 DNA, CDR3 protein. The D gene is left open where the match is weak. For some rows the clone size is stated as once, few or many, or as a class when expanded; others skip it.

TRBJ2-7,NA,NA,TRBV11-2,TGTGCCAGCAGCCCACAGGACCGAGCCTACAATGAGCAGTACTTC,CASSPQDRAYNEQYF
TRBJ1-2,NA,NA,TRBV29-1,TGCAGCGTTGAGTACGGGAACTATGGCTACACCTTC,CSVEYGNYGYTF
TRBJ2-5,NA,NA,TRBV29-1,TGCAGCGTTCAACCCCTAGGGGCAACCCAGTACTTC,CSVQPLGATQYF
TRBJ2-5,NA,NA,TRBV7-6,TGTGCCAGCAGCCCAACATTAGGACGGACGGAACCAGGGGTGGCCCAGTACTTC,CASSPTLGRTEPGVAQYF
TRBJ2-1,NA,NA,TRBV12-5,TGTGCTAGTGGCCGAATCCTCGGGACCTCCTACAATGAGCAGTTCTTC,CASGRILGTSYNEQFF
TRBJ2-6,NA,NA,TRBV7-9,TGTGCCAGCAGCAGATACCCCGGCAGGGGTTTAAACTCTGGGGCCAACGTCCTGACTTTC,CASSRYPGRGLNSGANVLTF
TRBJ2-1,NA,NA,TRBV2,TGTGCCAGCAACGTGGCCTCCTACAATGAGCAGTTCTTC,CASNVASYNEQFF
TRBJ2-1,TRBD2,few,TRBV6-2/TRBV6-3,TGTGCCAGCAGTTATATGAGCGGGAGGGCAGGATACAATGAGCAGTTCTTC,CASSYMSGRAGYNEQFF
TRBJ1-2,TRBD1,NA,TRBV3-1,TGTGCCAGCAGTCTCGGACAGGGGGCTAGCTACACCTTC,CASSLGQGASYTF
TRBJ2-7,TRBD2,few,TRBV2,TGTGCCAGCAGCTCCGGGACTAGCCCCAGCGAGCAGTACTTC,CASSSGTSPSEQYF
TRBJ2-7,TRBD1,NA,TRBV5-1,TGCGCCAGCAGCGACCTACTCCGGGACAGGGCCTACGAGCAGTACTTC,CASSDLLRDRAYEQYF
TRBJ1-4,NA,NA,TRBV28,TGTGCCAGCAGTTTAAAGGATAAACTGTTTTTT,CASSLKDKLFF
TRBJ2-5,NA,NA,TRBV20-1,TGCAGTGCTAGAGATCTCGACCTCGGCGGGGAGACCCAGTACTTC,CSARDLDLGGETQYF
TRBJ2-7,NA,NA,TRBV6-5,TGTGCCAGCAGTTACTCTGGGCAGCTGACCTCCTACGAGCAGTACTTC,CASSYSGQLTSYEQYF
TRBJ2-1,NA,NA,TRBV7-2,TGTGCCAGCAGCTGGGCAGTCTACAATGAGCAGTTCTTC,CASSWAVYNEQFF
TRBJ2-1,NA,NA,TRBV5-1,TGCGCCGGCAGCCCTCCCCGTGCCTACAATGAGCAGTTCTTC,CAGSPPRAYNEQFF
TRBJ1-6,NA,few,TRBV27,TGTGCCAGCAGTTCCTCGGGTTCACCCCTCCACTTT,CASSSSGSPLHF
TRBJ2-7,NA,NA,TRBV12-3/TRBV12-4,TGTGCCAGCAGTTTAGAGGGTAGCAACTACGAGCAGTACTTC,CASSLEGSNYEQYF
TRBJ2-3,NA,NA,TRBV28,TGTGCCAGCAGTTCCGAGAACACAGATACGCAGTATTTT,CASSSENTDTQYF
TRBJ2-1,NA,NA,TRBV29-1,TGCAGCGTTCTTCCGGGACGGGGGTTCTACAATGAGCAGTTCTTC,CSVLPGRGFYNEQFF
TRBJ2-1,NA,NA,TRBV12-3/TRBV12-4,TGTGCCAGCAGTCTGGAGATATATGAGCAGTTCTTC,CASSLEIYEQFF
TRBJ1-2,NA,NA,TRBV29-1,TGCAGCGTTATAGACTATGGCTACACCTTC,CSVIDYGYTF
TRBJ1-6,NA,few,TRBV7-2,TGTGCCAGCAGCCCGGGACGGGATAATTCACCCCTCCACTTT,CASSPGRDNSPLHF
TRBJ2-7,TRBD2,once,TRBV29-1,TGCAGCGCCGGTTCGGGGAGCGGGAGTAGCTACGAGCAGTACTTC,CSAGSGSGSSYEQYF
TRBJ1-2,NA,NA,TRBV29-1,TGCAGCGGCCGGGACGGAAACTATGGCTACACCTTC,CSGRDGNYGYTF
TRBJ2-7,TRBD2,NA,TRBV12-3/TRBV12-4,TGTGCCAGCAATTATGGTGGACTAGCGGGAACCGAGCAGTACTTC,CASNYGGLAGTEQYF
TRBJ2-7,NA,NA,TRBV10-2,TGCGCCAGCAGTGAGTCGAGGGGTGGCGTGGGGCGCTACGAGCAGTACTTC,CASSESRGGVGRYEQYF
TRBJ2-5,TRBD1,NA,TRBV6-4,TGTGCCAGCAGTGAAGACAGGGCTTATGAGACCCAGTACTTC,CASSEDRAYETQYF
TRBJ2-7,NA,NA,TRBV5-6,TGTGCCAGCAGGTGGGGTGGAGAGCAGTACTTC,CASRWGGEQYF
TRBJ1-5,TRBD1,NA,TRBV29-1,TGCAGCGTTGGGGAAGACAGGGGCCAGCCCCAGCATTTT,CSVGEDRGQPQHF
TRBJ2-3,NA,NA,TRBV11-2,TGTGCCAGCAGCTTAAGGGTAGGGTCCCTAGTAGCAAGCACAGATACGCAGTATTTT,CASSLRVGSLVASTDTQYF
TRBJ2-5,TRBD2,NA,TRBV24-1,TGTGCCACCAGTGACCCCCCCGGACTAGCGGGAGGAGAGACCCAGTACTTC,CATSDPPGLAGGETQYF
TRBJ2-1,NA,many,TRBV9,TGTGCCAGCAGCGGATCTAATTCTGAGCAGTTCTTC,CASSGSNSEQFF
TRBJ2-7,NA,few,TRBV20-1,TGCAGTGCTAGTGTATTGGGGGGCTCCTACGAGCAGTACTTC,CSASVLGGSYEQYF
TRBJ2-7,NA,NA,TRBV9,TGTGCCAGCAGCGCAGGTGGGGCCCAGACGAGGGAGCAGTACTTC,CASSAGGAQTREQYF
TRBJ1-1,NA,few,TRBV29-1,TGCAGCGGCCGGACGGGGAACACTGAAGCTTTCTTT,CSGRTGNTEAFF
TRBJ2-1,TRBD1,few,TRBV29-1,TGCAGCCTTCTGACAGGGGGTGCCGGTAAGGAGTTCTTC,CSLLTGGAGKEFF
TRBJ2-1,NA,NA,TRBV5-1,TGCGCCAGCAGCTTGGAGGACTACTCCTACAATGAGCAGTTCTTC,CASSLEDYSYNEQFF
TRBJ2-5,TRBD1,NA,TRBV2,TGTGCCAGCAGTGAGACAGGGGTGCCCCAAGAGACCCAGTACTTC,CASSETGVPQETQYF
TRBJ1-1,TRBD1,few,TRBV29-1,TGCAGCGTGGGGGGACAGTGGAACACTGAAGCTTTCTTT,CSVGGQWNTEAFF